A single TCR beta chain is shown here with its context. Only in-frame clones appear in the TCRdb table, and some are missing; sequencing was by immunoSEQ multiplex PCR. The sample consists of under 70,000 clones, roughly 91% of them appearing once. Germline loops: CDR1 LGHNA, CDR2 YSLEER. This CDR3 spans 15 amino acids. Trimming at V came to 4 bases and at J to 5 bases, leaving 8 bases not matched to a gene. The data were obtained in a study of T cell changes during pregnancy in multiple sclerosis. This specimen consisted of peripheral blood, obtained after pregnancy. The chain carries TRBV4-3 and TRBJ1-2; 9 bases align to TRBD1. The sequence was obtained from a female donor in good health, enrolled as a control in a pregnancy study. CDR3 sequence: CASSRLGTGLYGYTF. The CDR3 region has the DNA TGCGCCAGCAGCCGCCTAGGGACAGGGCTTTATGGCTACACCTTC.